The 20 T cell receptor beta chains below all came from one sample that was sequenced in a study of blood T cell repertoires in COVID-19. Using immunoSEQ multiplex PCR, the repertoire was profiled, and TCRdb retains in-frame clones only, with some absent. The sample has 200,000 to 250,000 clones; about nine tenths are singletons. Sequencing was done on a sample of peripheral blood. The source is a man at least 80 years old with acute or convalescent COVID-19.

The gene calls are TRBV7-9 and TRBJ2-2; TRBD1 might be the D (6 bases). The germline gives CDR1 SEHNR, CDR2 FQNEAQ (reference sequence). This CDR3 spans 15 amino acids. The ends were cut back, 1 base at V and 6 bases at J, with 12 bases in the middle. CDR3 nucleotide sequence: TGTGCCAGCAGCTTAGGACTGGACAGCCCCGGGGAGCTGTTTTTT. Translated: CASSLGLDSPGELFF.

The chain joins TRBV28 to TRBJ1-1; tentatively, D is TRBD1 (6 bases). V was pared by 6 bases and J by 2 bases, with 13 bases between. Germline values: CDR1 MDHEN, CDR2 SYDVKM. The CDR3 length is 14 residues. The CDR3 loop reads CASRPGTKNTEAFF. For the CDR3, the DNA is TGTGCCAGCAGACCCGGGACAAAAAACACTGAAGCTTTCTTT.

The chain couples TRBV13 to TRBJ2-1; TRBD2 is a possible D gene (7 bases). CDR1 and CDR2 from the germline V gene are PRHDT and FYEKMQ (reference sequence). This CDR3 has 15 amino acids. The V gene lost 5 bases and the J gene lost 2 bases, with 13 bases spanning the gap. As DNA, the CDR3 is TGTGCCAGCAGCGAGCTAGGGGGGGCCTACAATGAGCAGTTCTTC. The encoded protein is CASSELGGAYNEQFF.

J is TRBJ2-5 and V is TRBV5-5; D possibly corresponds to TRBD2 (6 bases). The V gene's germline CDR1 is SGHKS and CDR2 YYEKEE (reference sequence). Trimming removed 4 bases at V and 6 bases at J, with 19 bases between. The CDR3 loop spans 15 amino acids. The CDR3 sequence is CASSRRGDELQTQYF. The CDR3 DNA sequence: TGTGCCAGCAGCCGGAGGGGAGATGAGCTACAGACCCAGTACTTC.

Comment on this clone: The sample contains more than one DNA sequence encoding this CDR3. The V call is TRBV9, the J call TRBJ2-1; D is unclear. This CDR3 region has 14 residues. V dropped 1 base and J dropped 0 bases, with 5 bases sitting between them. The germline V gene has CDR1 SGDLS and CDR2 YYNGEE. The CDR3 DNA reads TGTGCCAGCAGCGTAAGGAGCTCCTACAATGAGCAGTTCTTC. It yields the protein CASSVRSSYNEQFF. The full variable domain, with the rest looked up from reference TRBV9 and TRBJ2-1, is DSGVTQTPKHLITATGQRVTLRCSPRSGDLSVYWYQQSLDQGLQFLIQYYNGEERAKGNILERFSAQQFPDLHSELNLSSLELGDSALYFCASSVRSSYNEQFFGPGTRLTVL.

V gene TRBV6-2 or TRBV6-3 combines with J gene TRBJ2-2, with 7 bases that match TRBD2. The CDR3 spans 15 residues. Germline CDR1 is MNHEY and CDR2 is SVGEGT. V lost 4 bases and J lost 3; bases outside the gene matches: 5. The CDR3 DNA is TGTGCCAGCAGTTTGGGGAGGGAGGACACCGGGGAGCTGTTTTTT. This codes for CASSLGREDTGELFF.

This sequence joins TRBV7-2 and TRBJ2-5, with 12 bases identical to TRBD2. V was clipped by 1 base and J by 0 bases; unmatched bases: 3. Germline CDR1 reads SGHTA; CDR2 reads FQGNSA. The CDR3 consists of 17 residues. The CDR3 nucleotides read TGTGCCAGCAGCTTAGGCCTAGCGGGAGGGTACCAAGAGACCCAGTACTTC. Protein sequence: CASSLGLAGGYQETQYF.

V is TRBV7-8 and J is TRBJ2-7; D is unresolved. Germline values: CDR1 SGHVS, CDR2 FQNEAQ. Trimming stripped 3 bases from V and 2 bases from J, with 14 bases between. This CDR3 has 15 amino acids. The CDR3 sequence is CASSFGLTGAYEQYV. The CDR3 bases are TGTGCCAGCAGCTTCGGCCTGACTGGCGCCTACGAGCAGTACGTC.

The chain combines TRBV2 with TRBJ2-1; 9 nucleotides agree with TRBD2. The trim removed 7 bases at V and 8 bases at J, leaving 12 bases unmatched. Germline assignment: CDR1 SNHLY and CDR2 FYNNEI. This CDR3 is 15 amino acids long. CDR3 nucleotide sequence: TGTGCCAGCAAGGAGTCAGGGACTAGCTCGGATGAGCAGTTCTTC. It is translated as CASKESGTSSDEQFF.

This sequence joins TRBV19 and TRBJ2-2; D is perhaps TRBD2 (6 bases). V lost 9 bases and J lost 0, with 14 bases in between. This CDR3 contains 15 residues. Germline V gene lookup returns CDR1 LNHDA and CDR2 SQIVND (reference sequence). CDR3 region: CASKGAGANTGELFF. CDR3 nucleotide sequence: TGTGCCAGCAAGGGAGCGGGCGCGAACACCGGGGAGCTGTTTTTT. Drawing the rest from reference TRBV19 and TRBJ2-2, the complete variable domain is DGGITQSPKYLFRKEGQNVTLSCEQNLNHDAMYWYRQDPGQGLRLIYYSQIVNDFQKGDIAEGYSVSREKKESFPLTVTSAQKNPTAFYLCASKGAGANTGELFFGEGSRLTVL.

The chain's CDR3 is CASSLGVLAGGPGETQYF. The CDR3 region has the DNA TGTGCCAGCAGCTTAGGGGTTCTAGCGGGAGGCCCGGGGGAGACCCAGTACTTC. This rearrangement joins TRBV7-2 to TRBJ2-5, with 11 bases lining up with TRBD2. V trimming: 1 base; J trimming: 5 bases; junction bases outside the gene matches: 12. The CDR3 loop spans 18 amino acids. CDR1 is SGHTA, CDR2 FQGNSA, per germline. Full variable domain (rest looked up from reference TRBV7-2 and TRBJ2-5): GAGVSQSPSNKVTEKGKDVELRCDPISGHTALYWYRQSLGQGLEFLIYFQGNSAPDKSGLPSDRFSAERTGGSVSTLTIQRTQQEDSAVYLCASSLGVLAGGPGETQYFGPGTRLLVL.

The chain carries TRBV7-9 and TRBJ1-1; 8 bases align to TRBD1. Germline CDR1 and CDR2: SEHNR and FQNEAQ (reference sequence). The CDR3 spans 14 residues. Trimming cost V 5 bases and J 3 bases; bases outside gene matches: 5. The DNA of the CDR3 is TGTGCCAGCAGCCTCCAGGGGGCCGACACTGAAGCTTTCTTT. Encoded protein: CASSLQGADTEAFF.

The V call is TRBV5-6, the J call TRBJ1-2; 7 nucleotides align to TRBD1. V gave up 6 bases and J gave up 6 bases; unmatched junction bases: 11. The length of the CDR3 is 14 residues. Per germline, CDR1 SGHDT and CDR2 YYEEEE. CDR3 region: CASNTFTGAHGYTF. Here the CDR3 DNA reads TGTGCCAGCAACACCTTCACAGGGGCCCATGGCTACACCTTC.

V is TRBV23-1 and J is TRBJ1-5; no clear D. TRBV23-1 is recorded as an ORF, its role being uncertain. This CDR3 comprises 19 residues. The V gene lost 1 base and the J gene lost 3 bases, with 22 bases spanning the gap. CDR3 nucleotides: TGCGCCAGCAGTCAATTATTACAGAGCAAGAAAGCTTCCAATCAGCCCCAGCATTTT. This codes for CASSQLLQSKKASNQPQHF.

The rearrangement joins TRBV10-3 to TRBJ2-7, with 13 positions matching TRBD2. Germline V CDR1 and CDR2: ENHRY, SYGVKD. The CDR3 sequence is 16 residues long. Germline trimming cut 5 bases from V and 6 bases from J; bases unmatched to any gene: 10. The CDR3 region has the DNA TGTGCCATCAGTCCACTAGCGGGAGGGCCGGTTGGCGAGCAGTACGTC. It specifies CAISPLAGGPVGEQYV.

This clone came up once. The J gene is TRBJ1-6, the V gene TRBV27, with 9 bases matching TRBD1. The CDR3 is made up of 14 amino acids. Trimming at V came to 5 bases and at J to 10 bases, leaving 6 bases not matched to a gene. CDR1 MNHEY and CDR2 SMNVEV come from the germline V gene (reference sequence). Written as DNA, the CDR3 is TGTGCCAGCAGTCCGGGACAGGGTTGGTCACCCCTCCACTTT. Translation gives CASSPGQGWSPLHF.

The CDR3 DNA follows: TGCGCCAGCAGCTACCCGGGACAGGCCTACAATGAGCAGTTCTTC. Translation gives CASSYPGQAYNEQFF. The chain recombines TRBV4-1 with TRBJ2-1, with 8 bases identical to TRBD1. The CDR3 has 15 amino acids. Germline V CDR1 and CDR2: MGHRA, YSYEKL. V shed 5 bases and J 2 bases; nucleotides not matched to a gene: 5.

The V and J genes are TRBV29-1 and TRBJ1-2; TRBD1 matches at 8 bases. Germline CDR1 is SQVTM and CDR2 is ANQGSEA. J was trimmed by 6 bases and V by 7 bases; bases with no gene match: 7. The CDR3 spans 12 residues. The CDR3 reads CSGGQGKDGYTF. CDR3 sequence (DNA): TGCAGCGGTGGACAGGGAAAGGATGGCTACACCTTC.

The chain recombines TRBV6-4 with TRBJ1-5; 7 bases map to TRBD1. CDR1 is MRHNA, CDR2 SNTAGT, per germline. CDR3 length: 16 residues. V lost 0 bases, J lost 5 bases, and 7 bases stayed unmatched. The DNA of the CDR3 is TGTGCCAGCAGTGACTCTCCGACAGGGACCGATCAGCCCCAGCATTTT. Its protein is CASSDSPTGTDQPQHF.

The chain combines TRBV7-2 with TRBJ2-1, with a tentative D call TRBD2 (6 bases). The germline V gene encodes CDR1 SGHTA and CDR2 FQGNSA. Trimming left V 3 bases short and J 5 bases short, with 14 bases between. This CDR3 comprises 15 residues. CDR3 amino acids: CASSFSGAGNNEQFF. Here the CDR3 DNA reads TGTGCCAGCAGCTTCTCCGGGGCGGGGAACAATGAGCAGTTCTTC.